The 14 T cell receptor beta chains below all came from one sample that was sequenced in a study of Ad26.COV2.S vaccination and SARS-CoV-2 variants (dated by TCRdb to the early 2020s). To prepare the library, the immunoSEQ multiplex PCR assay was applied. Held by TCRdb, this immuneACCESS table contains in-frame sequences only and omits some clones. Under half of the omission traces to an unresolved V gene where checked; the cause of the rest is unknown. This sample holds around 400,000 clones; 83% were observed only once. Jointly, the top ten make up 7% to 9.5% of the sample. Reading the label with the study, this specimen's treatment or condition is: 19 received Ad26.COV2.S at low or high dose, single or two shots; 5 received placebo; per-sample allocation not given. For vaccine and placebo recipients, the sequenced repertoires came from samples collected on day 63 after the first injection. The sequencing here drew on peripheral blood, taken in a trial of Ad26.COV2.S vaccine versus placebo. The origin of the receptors is a person aged 18-60 years who received the Ad26.COV2.S COVID-19 vaccine or a placebo.

The genes are TRBV7-2 and TRBJ2-5; D remains ambiguous. The CDR3 has 14 amino acids. CDR1 is SGHTA and CDR2 is FQGNSA in the germline V gene. V lost 2 bases to trimming and J lost 2 bases, with 9 bases between them. CDR3 sequence: CASSLRSGQETQYF. Written as DNA, the CDR3 is TGTGCCAGCAGCTTAAGGAGTGGGCAAGAGACCCAGTACTTC.

The chain joins TRBV7-2 to TRBJ2-7; unclear D gene. The CDR3 runs 13 residues. The germline CDR1 and CDR2 sequences are SGHTA and FQGNSA. V gave up 2 bases and J gave up 2 bases, with 7 bases separating them. The CDR3 reads CASSLRFAYEQYF. The CDR3 DNA follows: TGTGCCAGCAGCTTAAGGTTTGCCTACGAGCAGTACTTC.

The CDR3 reads CASSVPRDADTQYF. In nucleotides, the CDR3 is TGTGCCAGCAGCGTTCCTAGGGACGCAGATACGCAGTATTTT. The rearrangement uses TRBV9 and TRBJ2-3; D is tentatively TRBD1 or TRBD2 (5 bases each). Trimming stripped 2 bases from V and 4 bases from J, with 11 bases between. The CDR3 runs to 14 residues. The germline CDR1 and CDR2 sequences are SGDLS and YYNGEE.

The chain combines TRBV3-1 (or the pseudogene TRBV3-2) with TRBJ2-3; 7 bases line up with TRBD2. CDR1 LGHDT and CDR2 YNNKEL come from the germline V gene (reference sequence). After removal of 5 bases from V and 4 bases from J, the junction contained 9 bases not matched to a gene. The CDR3 is 15 residues long. CDR3 amino acids: CASSFGLVGADTQYF. In DNA, the CDR3 is TGTGCCAGCAGCTTTGGACTAGTCGGTGCAGATACGCAGTATTTT.

The chain carries TRBV28 and TRBJ1-4; D gene unclear. The V end was cut by 6 bases, the J end by 0 bases, with 11 bases between. CDR3 length equals 15 residues. CDR1 MDHEN and CDR2 SYDVKM come from the germline V gene. The CDR3 loop is CASSRPPATNEKLFF. CDR3 nucleotides: TGTGCCAGCAGCCGCCCCCCGGCAACTAATGAAAAACTGTTTTTT.

The rearrangement joins TRBV19 to TRBJ1-1; 8 bases match TRBD1. The CDR3 is made up of 12 amino acids. CDR1 and CDR2 from the germline V gene are LNHDA and SQIVND (reference sequence). The ends lost 7 bases at V and 5 bases at J; junction bases unmatched: 3. The CDR3: CASNQGATEAFF. The CDR3 DNA follows: TGTGCCAGTAATCAGGGGGCGACTGAAGCTTTCTTT.

CDR3 DNA sequence: TGTGCCAGCAGCTTTGGCGGGGGGGCCCAAGAGACCCAGTACTTC. It yields the protein CASSFGGGAQETQYF. The genes are TRBV5-4 and TRBJ2-5; 9 bases are a match to TRBD2. V gave up 2 bases and J gave up 1 base; unmatched junction bases: 3. The CDR3 is made up of 15 amino acids. Germline V CDR1 and CDR2: SGHNT, YYREEE (reference sequence).

The chain combines TRBV19 with TRBJ1-1; D uncertain. The CDR3 contains 11 residues. Germline V CDR1 and CDR2: LNHDA, SQIVND (reference sequence). Trimming cost V 5 bases and J 4 bases, with 5 bases left between them. CDR3 in amino acids: CASSLVTEAFF. DNA of the CDR3: TGTGCCAGTAGTCTGGTCACTGAAGCTTTCTTT. The full variable domain, its missing parts supplied by reference TRBV19 and TRBJ1-1, is DGGITQSPKYLFRKEGQNVTLSCEQNLNHDAMYWYRQDPGQGLRLIYYSQIVNDFQKGDIAEGYSVSREKKESFPLTVTSAQKNPTAFYLCASSLVTEAFFGQGTRLTVV.

The CDR3 DNA is TGTGCCACCAGTGATCCACCACCGGGACAGGGCACTAGCAATCAGCCCCAGCATTTT. Protein sequence: CATSDPPPGQGTSNQPQHF. V usage is TRBV24-1 and J usage is TRBJ1-5, with TRBD1 matching over 9 bases. The CDR3 spans 19 residues. J gave up 0 bases and V 3 bases, and 11 bases lay outside the gene matches. Germline V gene data show CDR1 as KGHDR and CDR2 as SFDVKD.

The chain joins TRBV4-3 to TRBJ2-2; D gene uncertain. The ends were cut back, 1 base at V and 6 bases at J, with 9 bases in the middle. The CDR3 runs to 14 residues. Germline assignment: CDR1 LGHNA and CDR2 YSLEER. The CDR3 region is CASSQGPGPGELFF. The CDR3 nucleotides read TGCGCCAGCAGCCAAGGGCCGGGCCCCGGGGAGCTGTTTTTT.

The chain joins TRBV5-4 to TRBJ1-1; perhaps TRBD1 as D (6 bases). Between the trimmed V and J ends, which lost 3 bases and 1 base, there was a span of 13 bases. This CDR3 region has 15 residues. Germline V lookup: CDR1 SGHNT, CDR2 YYREEE (reference sequence). This CDR3 reads CASSWGGRANTEAFF. For the CDR3, the DNA is TGTGCCAGCAGCTGGGGGGGGCGGGCGAACACTGAAGCTTTCTTT.

The genes are TRBV5-4 and TRBJ1-2; the match to TRBD1 covers 9 bases. Germline-derived CDR1 and CDR2 are SGHNT and YYREEE (reference sequence). With 5 bases clipped from V and 5 bases from J, the junction kept 7 bases outside the gene matches. The length of the CDR3 is 14 residues. The DNA for the CDR3 is TGTGCCAGCAGAAAGACAGGGGGACGATATGGCTACACCTTC. Translation: CASRKTGGRYGYTF. The full variable domain, its missing parts supplied by reference TRBV5-4 and TRBJ1-2, is ETGVTQSPTHLIKTRGQQVTLRCSSQSGHNTVSWYQQALGQGPQFIFQYYREEENGRGNFPPRFSGLQFPNYSSELNVNALELDDSALYLCASRKTGGRYGYTFGSGTRLTVV.

The gene calls are TRBV3-1 (or the pseudogene TRBV3-2) and TRBJ2-7, with 7 positions matching TRBD1. Unmatched junction bases numbered 7, after V lost 6 bases and J lost 2 bases. The CDR3 length is 14 residues. Germline CDR1 reads LGHDT; CDR2 reads YNNKEL (reference sequence). CDR3 bases: TGTGCCAGCAGTTCCGGGACAGTTCCCTACGAGCAGTACTTC. It yields the protein CASSSGTVPYEQYF.

The chain links TRBV11-2 to TRBJ2-7, with 8 bases lining up with TRBD2. Trimming at V came to 2 bases and at J to 0 bases, leaving 3 bases not matched to a gene. The germline V gene encodes CDR1 SGHAT and CDR2 FQNNGV. The CDR3 has 15 amino acids. Here the CDR3 reads CASSLLGGASYEQYF. As DNA, the CDR3 is TGTGCCAGCAGCTTACTCGGGGGGGCCTCCTACGAGCAGTACTTC. The variable domain in full, completed from reference TRBV11-2 and TRBJ2-7, reads EAGVAQSPRYKIIEKRQSVAFWCNPISGHATLYWYQQILGQGPKLLIQFQNNGVVDDSQLPKDRFSAERLKGVDSTLKIQPAKLEDSAVYLCASSLLGGASYEQYFGPGTRLTVT.